This passage covers 8 T cell receptor beta chains from one sample sequenced in a study of memory CD4+ T cells and cytomegalovirus serostatus. Single viable CD3+CD4+CD8-CD45RO+ cells were sorted as the memory CD4+ T cells. TCRdb's copy holds only in-frame clones and misses some; the assay was immunoSEQ multiplex PCR. Among some 67,000 clones listed, 76% were seen once. Sequencing was performed on memory CD4+ T cells from blood. The source is an adult in good health and CMV-seropositive.

The table lists this clone with a few counts. This chain uses TRBV7-6 with TRBJ1-1; D not certain. The germline V gene encodes CDR1 SGHVS and CDR2 FNYEAQ. Trimming took off 1 base at V and 1 base at J, with 7 bases between the two ends. The CDR3 runs to 14 residues. CDR3 sequence: CASSLDWGNTEAFF. CDR3 nucleotide sequence: TGTGCCAGCAGCTTAGATTGGGGGAACACTGAAGCTTTCTTT.

This chain links TRBV15 with TRBJ2-5; D uncertain. Trimming left V 3 bases short and J 0 bases short, with 8 bases between. The CDR3 contains 14 residues. The germline V gene encodes CDR1 LNHNV and CDR2 YYDKDF (reference sequence). The CDR3 loop is CATSRGKDQETQYF. In DNA form, the CDR3 reads TGTGCCACCAGCAGGGGCAAGGACCAAGAGACCCAGTACTTC.

The chain uses TRBV28 and TRBJ2-5, with 10 nucleotides matching TRBD2. CDR1 is MDHEN and CDR2 is SYDVKM in the germline V gene. The J segment lost 1 base and the V segment lost 6 bases, leaving 2 bases of the junction unmatched. This CDR3 is built from 14 residues. The CDR3 here is CASRKRGGQETQYF. The CDR3 DNA reads as TGTGCCAGCAGGAAGCGGGGGGGCCAAGAGACCCAGTACTTC.

The chain couples TRBV28 to TRBJ2-7; 10 bases align to TRBD1. Germline CDR1 is MDHEN and CDR2 is SYDVKM. This CDR3 is built from 13 residues. Trimming removed 6 bases from V and 4 bases from J; junction bases left unmatched: 3. The CDR3, as DNA: TGTGCCAGCAGGGACAGGGGGGCGTACGAGCAGTACTTC. This translates into CASRDRGAYEQYF.

The chain uses TRBV20-1 and TRBJ1-1; the D gene is possibly TRBD1 (6 bases). V shed 3 bases and J shed 8 bases, with 10 bases lying between them. Germline lookup yields CDR1 DFQATT and CDR2 SNEGSKA (reference sequence). The CDR3 runs 11 residues. CDR3 coding DNA: TGCAGTGCTAGTTCGGGGGGCGAAGCTTTCTTT. This translates into CSASSGGEAFF.

This clone occurred a few times. The chain is built from TRBV25-1 and TRBJ1-6; D is undetermined. The CDR3 consists of 14 residues. From germline, CDR1 is MGHDK and CDR2 SYGVNS. The ends were cut back, 3 bases at V and 6 bases at J, with 9 bases in the middle. Here the CDR3 reads CASSEDPSNSPLHF. CDR3 bases: TGTGCCAGCAGTGAGGACCCGAGTAATTCACCCCTCCACTTT.

The CDR3: CASSLSRDTGNTIYF. CDR3 nucleotides: TGTGCCAGCTCACTCTCACGGGACACTGGAAACACCATATATTTT. This chain joins TRBV18 and TRBJ1-3, with a possible D match to TRBD1 (6 bases). From germline, CDR1 is KGHSH and CDR2 LQKENI. The CDR3 sequence is 15 residues long. Between the trimmed V and J ends, which lost 4 bases and 2 bases, there was a span of 12 bases. The entire variable domain, with the rest obtained from reference TRBV18 and TRBJ1-3, is as follows: NAGVMQNPRHLVRRRGQEARLRCSPMKGHSHVYWYRQLPEEGLKFMVYLQKENIIDESGMPKERFSAEFPKEGPSILRIQQVVRGDSAAYFCASSLSRDTGNTIYFGEGSWLTVV.

V and J are TRBV11-2 and TRBJ2-1; 9 bases agree with TRBD2. Germline lookup yields CDR1 SGHAT and CDR2 FQNNGV. After removal of 6 bases from V and 9 bases from J, the junction contained 18 bases not matched to a gene. The CDR3 extends over 17 amino acids. Here the CDR3 DNA reads TGTGCCAGCAGGGGACTAGCCGGCAGAGAAGATACAGGTGAGCAGTTCTTC. Amino acids: CASRGLAGREDTGEQFF.